Shown below are 32 T cell receptor beta chains from a single sample sequenced in a study of blood T cell repertoires in COVID-19. The table came from immunoSEQ multiplex PCR; TCRdb's copy has only in-frame clones and leaves some out. This sample has fewer than 250,000 clones, with roughly 83% found just once. The source material was PBMCs or T cells enriched from blood (not recorded which). These receptors came from a woman in her 50s who had recovered from COVID-19.

J is TRBJ1-5 and V is TRBV19; 9 nucleotides line up with TRBD1. CDR3 length equals 15 residues. Germline loops: CDR1 LNHDA, CDR2 SQIVND (reference sequence). V gave up 3 bases and J gave up 7 bases; unmatched junction bases: 7. CDR3: CASSMHRGPGQPQHF. CDR3 bases: TGTGCCAGTAGTATGCACAGGGGGCCGGGACAGCCCCAGCATTTT.

The V gene is TRBV19, the J gene TRBJ2-1; 16 nucleotides agree with TRBD2. CDR1 and CDR2 from the germline V gene are LNHDA and SQIVND (reference sequence). V shed 4 bases, J shed 7 bases, and the junction held 13 bases outside the gene matches. The CDR3 spans 19 residues. The CDR3 DNA follows: TGTGCCAGTAGTAAGTGGGGACTAGCGGGAGGGTCACGACTTAATGAGCAGTTCTTC. Translated, it gives CASSKWGLAGGSRLNEQFF.

The chain combines TRBV27 with TRBJ2-7; 14 bases agree with TRBD2. The CDR3 loop spans 18 amino acids. V shed 5 bases and J 2 bases; nucleotides not matched to a gene: 11. Germline V gene sequence: CDR1 MNHEY, CDR2 SMNVEV (reference sequence). DNA for the CDR3: TGTGCCAGCAGTCAGGGACGCCGGGGACTAGCGGGGGCCTACGAGCAGTACTTC. Translated, it gives CASSQGRRGLAGAYEQYF.

The CDR3 DNA follows: TGTGCCAGCAGCTTACGCGGGATTCGATCAGATACGCAGTATTTT. Protein: CASSLRGIRSDTQYF. This chain uses TRBV7-6 with TRBJ2-3, with D perhaps TRBD2 (6 bases). The germline V gene encodes CDR1 SGHVS and CDR2 FNYEAQ. Trimming pared 2 bases from V and 4 bases from J, leaving 13 bases between. This CDR3 comprises 15 residues.

J is TRBJ1-2 and V is TRBV7-2; no clear D gene. Germline V lookup: CDR1 SGHTA, CDR2 FQGNSA. CDR3 size: 12 residues. Trimming cost V 5 bases and J 6 bases, with 10 bases left between them. The DNA for the CDR3 is TGTGCCAGCAGCCGCCGATTAGATGGCTACACCTTC. Encoded protein: CASSRRLDGYTF.

The V gene is TRBV19, the J gene TRBJ2-7, with 7 bases lining up with TRBD2. V lost 6 bases and J lost 0; bases outside the gene matches: 14. This CDR3 has 17 amino acids. Germline CDR1 and CDR2: LNHDA and SQIVND (reference sequence). CDR3 nucleotides: TGTGCCAGTAGCACCGGGGCTAGCGGCTCAAGCTCCTACGAGCAGTACTTC. Translated, it gives CASSTGASGSSSYEQYF.

The chain has TRBV18 and TRBJ2-1; maybe TRBD1 (6 bases). This CDR3 spans 14 amino acids. Germline V gives CDR1 KGHSH, CDR2 LQKENI. V lost 6 bases, J lost 4 bases, and 13 bases lay in between. The CDR3 coding sequence is TGTGCCAGCTCCCGAGACAGGCTTTACAATGAGCAGTTCTTC. Protein: CASSRDRLYNEQFF.

The rearrangement joins TRBV7-9 to TRBJ1-1; D is undetermined. V was trimmed by 1 base and J by 10 bases, leaving 10 bases between them. The CDR3 has 12 amino acids. Germline assignment: CDR1 SEHNR and CDR2 FQNEAQ (reference sequence). The CDR3 nucleotides read TGTGCCAGCAGCTTAGAACTCTCGGGAGCTTTCTTT. Its protein product is CASSLELSGAFF.

The chain couples TRBV2 to TRBJ1-2; D is uncertain. The germline CDR1 and CDR2 sequences are SNHLY and FYNNEI. The CDR3 covers 11 residues. Deletions cut 10 bases from V and 4 bases from J, with 10 bases between. The CDR3 region is CATRSPYGYTF. The CDR3 bases are TGTGCCACCAGGAGCCCCTATGGCTACACCTTC.

The chain combines TRBV4-1 with TRBJ2-5; 8 bases line up with TRBD2. In germline, CDR1 is MGHRA, CDR2 YSYEKL. V trimming: 0 bases; J trimming: 0 bases; junction bases outside the gene matches: 9. This CDR3 has 18 amino acids. This chain's CDR3 is CASSQDPTSGNYQETQYF. The CDR3 DNA is TGCGCCAGCAGCCAAGATCCCACTAGCGGAAATTACCAAGAGACCCAGTACTTC.

This sequence joins TRBV4-1 and TRBJ1-2, with 9 bases that match TRBD1. The trim removed 0 bases at V and 4 bases at J, leaving 6 bases unmatched. The CDR3 extends over 16 amino acids. Germline V gene data show CDR1 as MGHRA and CDR2 as YSYEKL. CDR3 in amino acids: CASSQESTGGGYGYTF. As DNA, the CDR3 is TGCGCCAGCAGCCAAGAATCAACAGGGGGCGGCTATGGCTACACCTTC.

The chain recombines TRBV7-9 with TRBJ2-3, with 7 bases that match TRBD2. Germline CDR1 SEHNR, CDR2 FQNEAQ (reference sequence). V shed 2 bases and J 0 bases; nucleotides not matched to a gene: 5. The CDR3 totals 16 residues. CDR3 nucleotide sequence: TGTGCCAGCAGCTTATTTATGCGGGGGAGCACAGATACGCAGTATTTT. Its protein product is CASSLFMRGSTDTQYF.

This chain uses TRBV6-2 or TRBV6-3 with TRBJ2-3, with 7 bases lining up with TRBD1. The V and J ends lost 2 bases and 4 bases, in that order; junction bases with no gene match: 6. From germline, CDR1 is MNHEY and CDR2 SVGEGT. The CDR3 totals 15 residues. This CDR3 is CASSYQGEPADTQYF. The CDR3 DNA reads TGTGCCAGCAGTTACCAGGGGGAGCCGGCAGATACGCAGTATTTT.

The rearrangement links TRBV28 to TRBJ2-3; D is unresolved. This CDR3 has 15 residues. V was pared by 2 bases and J by 3 bases, with 12 bases between. The V gene's germline CDR1 is MDHEN and CDR2 SYDVKM. The CDR3 DNA reads as TGTGCCAGCAGTTTACAGTTCGATAAAACAGATACGCAGTATTTT. Its translation: CASSLQFDKTDTQYF.

This rearrangement joins TRBV6-5 to TRBJ2-1; a weak D match, TRBD2 (5 bases). CDR3 length: 14 amino acids. Germline CDR1 and CDR2: MNHEY and SVGAGI. V was pared by 9 bases and J by 3 bases, with 15 bases between. The DNA for the CDR3 is TGTGCCAGTGACTTGAGCGGTGACTACAATGAGCAGTTCTTC. Translating it yields CASDLSGDYNEQFF.

This clone appeared a single time. The V and J genes are TRBV12-3 or TRBV12-4 and TRBJ1-2; TRBD1 aligns across 7 bases. This CDR3 region has 13 residues. The ends lost 2 bases at V and 8 bases at J; junction bases unmatched: 5. The CDR3 loop is CASSLKTGNGYTF. CDR3 nucleotides: TGTGCCAGCAGTTTAAAGACAGGGAACGGCTACACCTTC.

The rearrangement links TRBV6-2 or TRBV6-3 to TRBJ2-5; TRBD2 agrees at 13 bases. In germline, CDR1 is MNHEY, CDR2 SVGEGT. The CDR3 consists of 18 residues. Germline trimming cut 5 bases from V and 4 bases from J; bases unmatched to any gene: 13. The CDR3 loop is CASSTTSGRAWGGETQYF. Here the CDR3 DNA reads TGTGCCAGCAGTACCACTAGCGGGAGGGCCTGGGGTGGAGAGACCCAGTACTTC.

This chain joins TRBV4-1 and TRBJ2-7; 11 bases fit TRBD2. V lost 0 bases to trimming and J lost 10 bases; unmatched junction nucleotides: 14. The germline gives CDR1 MGHRA, CDR2 YSYEKL. This CDR3 spans 17 amino acids. CDR3 protein: CASSQDQPASGRLGQYF. CDR3 nucleotide sequence: TGCGCCAGCAGCCAAGATCAGCCGGCTAGCGGGAGGTTGGGTCAGTACTTC.

This clone was seen only once. The chain recombines TRBV6-5 with TRBJ2-7; 8 nucleotides align to TRBD1. Looked up from germline, CDR1 is MNHEY and CDR2 is SVGAGI. CDR3 size: 15 residues. V shed 6 bases and J 3 bases; nucleotides not matched to a gene: 10. CDR3 DNA sequence: TGTGCCAGCAGGGAGGGACAGGTCCGTCACTACGAGCAGTACTTC. Residues: CASREGQVRHYEQYF.

The chain is built from TRBV13 and TRBJ1-1, with TRBD1 matching 8 bases. CDR3 size: 16 residues. The trim removed 5 bases at V and 1 base at J, leaving 9 bases unmatched. Germline V gene data show CDR1 as PRHDT and CDR2 as FYEKMQ (reference sequence). Here the CDR3 reads CASSTTGVLQNTEAFF. The CDR3 DNA is TGTGCCAGCAGCACGACAGGGGTACTCCAGAACACTGAAGCTTTCTTT. Full variable domain (outside the CDR3, taken from reference TRBV13 and TRBJ1-1): AAGVIQSPRHLIKEKRETATLKCYPIPRHDTVYWYQQGPGQDPQFLISFYEKMQSDKGSIPDRFSAQQFSDYHSELNMSSLELGDSALYFCASSTTGVLQNTEAFFGQGTRLTVV.

The rearrangement links TRBV7-6 to TRBJ2-7; D remains unclear. The ends were cut back, 5 bases at V and 5 bases at J, with 28 bases in the middle. The germline CDR1 and CDR2 sequences are SGHVS and FNYEAQ. The CDR3 is made up of 18 amino acids. CDR3 sequence: CASSTETQRSSRPHEQYF. CDR3 DNA: TGTGCCAGCAGCACCGAGACGCAGAGGTCCTCCCGGCCCCACGAGCAGTACTTC. The variable domain in full, with the rest retrieved from reference TRBV7-6 and TRBJ2-7, is GAGVSQSPRYKVTKRGQDVALRCDPISGHVSLYWYRQALGQGPEFLTYFNYEAQQDKSGLPNDRFSAERPEGSISTLTIQRTEQRDSAMYRCASSTETQRSSRPHEQYFGPGTRLTVT.

This chain connects TRBV18 to TRBJ2-7, with 11 bases that match TRBD1. CDR1 and CDR2 (germline): KGHSH, LQKENI. V shed 2 bases and J 2 bases; nucleotides not matched to a gene: 5. The CDR3 spans 16 residues. CDR3 loop: CASSPTTGQGAYEQYF. In DNA, the CDR3 is TGTGCCAGCTCACCAACCACGGGACAGGGGGCCTACGAGCAGTACTTC.

This sequence joins TRBV21-1 and TRBJ1-2. TRBV21-1 is listed as a pseudogene. This CDR3 spans 16 amino acids. CDR3 DNA sequence: TGTGCCAGCAGCAAAGCGATCGGGGGGCACAACTATGGCTACACCTTC. It specifies CASSKAIGGHNYGYTF.

The chain joins TRBV28 to TRBJ2-7; 7 nucleotides agree with TRBD2. Germline CDR1 MDHEN, CDR2 SYDVKM. The CDR3 is 17 amino acids. The V segment lost 2 bases and the J segment 3 bases; nucleotides outside the gene matches: 13. The CDR3 is CASSLVPWGRGGYEQYF. CDR3 nucleotide sequence: TGTGCCAGCAGTTTAGTGCCCTGGGGGAGGGGAGGCTACGAGCAGTACTTC.

The V and J genes are TRBV19 and TRBJ1-5; 7 bases map to TRBD1. The ends lost 10 bases at V and 5 bases at J; junction bases unmatched: 11. This CDR3 has 14 residues. Germline CDR1 and CDR2: LNHDA and SQIVND (reference sequence). This CDR3 is CATNRDSSYQPQHF. The CDR3, as DNA: TGTGCCACCAACCGGGACAGTTCTTATCAGCCCCAGCATTTT.

V and J are TRBV28 and TRBJ1-4, with TRBD1 matching 9 bases. With 4 bases clipped from V and 8 bases from J, the junction kept 8 bases outside the gene matches. The CDR3 extends over 15 amino acids. The germline gives CDR1 MDHEN, CDR2 SYDVKM. The CDR3, as DNA: TGTGCCAGCAGTTCAGAAGACAGGGGGAGAGAAAAACTGTTTTTT. This codes for CASSSEDRGREKLFF.

The table lists this clone with a few counts. The CDR3 coding sequence is TGTGCCAGTAGCAACCGGGACAGGGGTAATCAGCCCCAGCATTTT. It yields the protein CASSNRDRGNQPQHF. The chain is built from TRBV19 and TRBJ1-5, with 10 bases lining up with TRBD1. Trimming cost V 6 bases and J 4 bases; bases outside gene matches: 6. CDR3 size: 15 residues. The germline CDR1 and CDR2 sequences are LNHDA and SQIVND (reference sequence).

The genes are TRBV7-6 and TRBJ2-3; unclear D gene. This CDR3 region has 13 residues. Germline loops: CDR1 SGHVS, CDR2 FNYEAQ. V shed 5 bases and J shed 1 base, with 7 bases lying between them. The CDR3, as DNA: TGTGCCAGCAGCCCCGCGGGCACAGATACGCAGTATTTT. It yields the protein CASSPAGTDTQYF.

The chain combines TRBV4-1 with TRBJ1-3; TRBD1 matches at 12 bases. The CDR3 has 15 amino acids. Germline V gene sequence: CDR1 MGHRA, CDR2 YSYEKL. Trimming at V came to 6 bases and at J to 6 bases, leaving 6 bases not matched to a gene. CDR3 region: CASREGQGALNTIYF. The CDR3 bases are TGCGCCAGCAGAGAGGGACAGGGGGCTTTAAACACCATATATTTT.

The J gene is TRBJ2-2, the V gene TRBV18, with D perhaps matching TRBD1 (6 bases). The CDR3 runs to 15 residues. Per germline, CDR1 KGHSH and CDR2 LQKENI. Trimming pared 3 bases from V and 6 bases from J, leaving 14 bases between. The CDR3, as DNA: TGTGCCAGCTCACCCGGACACAGGGTGGCCGGGGAGCTGTTTTTT. Translated, it gives CASSPGHRVAGELFF.

V and J are TRBV5-4 and TRBJ1-2, with D tentatively TRBD1 (5 bases). The CDR3 loop spans 13 amino acids. V lost 0 bases and J lost 8, with 11 bases in between. CDR1 is SGHNT, CDR2 YYREEE, per germline (reference sequence). DNA of the CDR3: TGTGCCAGCAGCTTGGGGCAGGGCTCGGGCTACACCTTC. Translation gives CASSLGQGSGYTF.

V gene TRBV28 combines with J gene TRBJ1-2, with 7 nucleotides matching TRBD1. CDR1 MDHEN and CDR2 SYDVKM come from the germline V gene. V lost 1 base, J lost 4 bases, and 3 bases stayed unmatched. The length of the CDR3 is 14 residues. The DNA for the CDR3 is TGTGCCAGCAGTTTATTGGGGACAGTCTATGGCTACACCTTC. It encodes CASSLLGTVYGYTF.